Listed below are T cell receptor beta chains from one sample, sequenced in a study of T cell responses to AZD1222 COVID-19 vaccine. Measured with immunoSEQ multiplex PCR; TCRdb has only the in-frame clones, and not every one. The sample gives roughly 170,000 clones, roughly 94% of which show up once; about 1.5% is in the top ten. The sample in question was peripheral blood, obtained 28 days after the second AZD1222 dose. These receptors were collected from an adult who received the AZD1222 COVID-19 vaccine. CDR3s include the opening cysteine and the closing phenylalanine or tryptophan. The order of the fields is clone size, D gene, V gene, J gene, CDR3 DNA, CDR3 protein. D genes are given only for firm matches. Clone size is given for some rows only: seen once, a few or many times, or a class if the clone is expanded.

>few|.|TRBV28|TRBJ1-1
TGTGCCAGCAGTTTCGGAAAGACGTACACTGAAGCTTTCTTT
CASSFGKTYTEAFF
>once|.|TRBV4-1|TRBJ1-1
TGCGCCAGCAGCCAAGAATTCAGCAGAAACACTGAAGCTTTCTTT
CASSQEFSRNTEAFF
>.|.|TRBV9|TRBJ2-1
TGTGCCAGCAGCCTACGTGGTGAGCAGTTCTTC
CASSLRGEQFF
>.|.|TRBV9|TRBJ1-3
TGTGCCAGCAGCCCCAGCGACTCTGGAAACACCATATATTTT
CASSPSDSGNTIYF
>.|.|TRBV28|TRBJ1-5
TGTGCCAGCAGCAGCACGGGCGAGGGTCAGCCCCAGCATTTT
CASSSTGEGQPQHF
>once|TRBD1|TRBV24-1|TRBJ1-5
TGTGCCACCAGTGATACAGGACAGGGAACAAATCAGCCCCAGCATTTT
CATSDTGQGTNQPQHF
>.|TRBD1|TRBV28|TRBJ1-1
TGTGCCAGCAGTGGTCAGGGGGCTCAGAACACTGAAGCTTTCTTT
CASSGQGAQNTEAFF
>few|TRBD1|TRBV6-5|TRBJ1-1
TGTGCCAGCAGTTACGGGGACAGGGTTAACACTGAAGCTTTCTTT
CASSYGDRVNTEAFF
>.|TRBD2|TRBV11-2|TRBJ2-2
TGTGCCAGCAGCCCGTGGACTAGCGGGAGACCCGGGGAGCTGTTTTTT
CASSPWTSGRPGELFF
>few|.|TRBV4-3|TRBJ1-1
TGCGCCAGCAGCCAAGGTACATCATCTATGAACACTGAAGCTTTCTTT
CASSQGTSSMNTEAFF
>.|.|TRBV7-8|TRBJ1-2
TGTGCCAGCAGCTCCCCCGGGACGATCTCCGGCTACACCTTC
CASSSPGTISGYTF
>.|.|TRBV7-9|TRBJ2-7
TGTGCCAGCAGCTTAACTCTGATTCCCACCGGCGAGCAGTACTTC
CASSLTLIPTGEQYF
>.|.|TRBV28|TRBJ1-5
TGTGCCAGCAGTGAGGCAGGGATGCGCAATCAGCCCCAGCATTTT
CASSEAGMRNQPQHF
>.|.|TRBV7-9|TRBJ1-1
TGTGCCAGCAACCTAGGGGGGGTTCGACCTGAAGCTTTCTTT
CASNLGGVRPEAFF
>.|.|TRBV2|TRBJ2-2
TGTGCCAGCAGTGAAACTTTAGCCGGGGAGCTGTTTTTT
CASSETLAGELFF
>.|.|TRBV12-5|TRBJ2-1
TGTGCTAGTGGTTTGGGAGTGTTTCGTGAGCAGTTCTTC
CASGLGVFREQFF
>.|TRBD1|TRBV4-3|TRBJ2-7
TGCGCCAGCAGCCAAGGCAGGGACAGCGACGAGCAGTACTTC
CASSQGRDSDEQYF
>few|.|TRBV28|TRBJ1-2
TGTGCCAGCTATTCAGGGGTTCCTAACTATGGCTACACCTTC
CASYSGVPNYGYTF
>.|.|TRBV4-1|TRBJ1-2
TGCGCCAGCAGCCCGGGGGAGACAGCTAAAACCATTAACTATGGCTACACCTTC
CASSPGETAKTINYGYTF
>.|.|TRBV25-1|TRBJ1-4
TGTGCCAGCAGTGCCTACAGATCAACTAATGAAAAACTGTTTTTT
CASSAYRSTNEKLFF
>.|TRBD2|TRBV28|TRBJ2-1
TGTTCCGCGTTTGGTAGCGGGAGGGCTTCCGGGGAGCAGTTCTTC
CSAFGSGRASGEQFF
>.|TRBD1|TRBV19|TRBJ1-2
TGTGCCAGTAGTTGGGGACAGAGAGATTATGGCTACACCTTC
CASSWGQRDYGYTF
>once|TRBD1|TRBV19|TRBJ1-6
TGTGCCAGTAGTATGGCCTGGGACAGGGGTTCACCCCTCCACTTT
CASSMAWDRGSPLHF
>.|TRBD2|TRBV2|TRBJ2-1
TGTGCCAGCAGTGCCGAGACTAGCGTCTACAATGAGCAGTTCTTC
CASSAETSVYNEQFF
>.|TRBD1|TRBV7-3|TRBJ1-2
TGTGCCAGCAGCTTAGGGGGACAGGCTCTCTATGGCTACACCTTC
CASSLGGQALYGYTF
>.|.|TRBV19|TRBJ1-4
TGTGCCAGTAGCTTATGGTTGGGCGGTGAAAAACTGTTTTTT
CASSLWLGGEKLFF
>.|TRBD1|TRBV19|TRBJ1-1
TGTGCCAGTAAAACGGGACAGGGGCGGCAATTGAACACTGAAGCTTTCTTT
CASKTGQGRQLNTEAFF
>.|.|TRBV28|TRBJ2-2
TGTGCCAGCAGTGCGTCTCCCGGAATGGAGCTGTTTTTT
CASSASPGMELFF
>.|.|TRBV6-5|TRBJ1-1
TGTGCCAGCAGGCCCCCGGGGGGGGAAGCTTTCTTT
CASRPPGGEAFF
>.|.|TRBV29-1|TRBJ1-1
TGCAGTGGACGGCCCATGAACACTGAAGCTTTCTTT
CSGRPMNTEAFF
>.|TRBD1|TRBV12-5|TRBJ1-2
TGTGCTAGTGGTCCTCCTTATCCCGGGACAGGGGGCTTTTCTAACTATGGCTACACCTTC
CASGPPYPGTGGFSNYGYTF
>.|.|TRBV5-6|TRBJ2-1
TGTGCCAGCAGCTTGGTGGCACCACTAGCCGTGGAACAGTTCTTC
CASSLVAPLAVEQFF
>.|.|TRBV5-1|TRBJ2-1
TGCGCCAGCAGCTTGGAGGGGACCTACAATGAGCAGTTCTTC
CASSLEGTYNEQFF
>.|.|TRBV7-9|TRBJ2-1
TGTGCCAGCAGCTTAGGGGAAAACAATGAGCAGTTCTTC
CASSLGENNEQFF
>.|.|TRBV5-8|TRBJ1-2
TGTGCCAACAGCTGGGACTTAAGACAGAACTATGGCTACACCTTC
CANSWDLRQNYGYTF
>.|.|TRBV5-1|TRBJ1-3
TGCGCCAGCAGCTGGCAGGGTGGTTCTGGAAACACCATATATTTT
CASSWQGGSGNTIYF
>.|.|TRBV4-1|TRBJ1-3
TGCGCCAGCAGCCAAGTGAGACAGCGGGGCAGCCGCTCTGGAAACACCATATATTTT
CASSQVRQRGSRSGNTIYF
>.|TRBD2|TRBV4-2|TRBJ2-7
TGTGCCAGCAGCCAAGATCCTAAGCGAGGACTAGTGGGTGACGAGCAGTACTTC
CASSQDPKRGLVGDEQYF
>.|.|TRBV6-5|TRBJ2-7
TGTGCCAGCAGTTACTCGATACAGTACGAGCAGTACTTC
CASSYSIQYEQYF
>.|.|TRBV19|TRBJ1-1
TGTGCCAGTAGTATCTCCCCCAGGGAACCCAAAGCTTTCTTT
CASSISPREPKAFF
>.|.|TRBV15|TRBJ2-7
TGTGCCACCAGCAGCCTCGTGGGGGTCAACTCCTACGAGCAGTACTTC
CATSSLVGVNSYEQYF